The present T cell receptor (beta chain) was sequenced within a study of a mutant IDH1 vaccine in newly diagnosed glioma listed by TCRdb under 2021. In the study overall: Patients received eight vaccinations in weeks 1, 3, 5, 7, 11, 15, 19 and 23, corresponding to visits V03 through V10. Vaccination started 4-6 weeks after radiotherapy alone, or was given together with temozolomide cycles in the groups whose treatment included chemotherapy. Of the 30 to 35 patients who were treated, approximately 60% were male and approximately 40% were female, and the mean age was roughly 40 years. Before enrollment, patients had received standard therapy of radiotherapy alone, temozolomide alone, or radiochemotherapy with temozolomide; most received the combination. Peripheral blood samples were drawn at six visits, namely V03 (baseline), V05, V07, V10, V12 and V13. For exploratory analyses, fewer than 30 treated patients had longitudinal TCRB deep sequencing done wherever samples were available. Study-level results and caveats: Vaccine-induced immune responses across multiple MHC alleles were detected in about 93% of patients. Selection of PBMC samples for TCRB deep sequencing was based on availability. The authors stated that sample limitations prevented analyses of patient blood samples from being reproduced. No apparent relationship was observed between pseudoprogression and alterations in the top peripheral T cell clonotypes detected by TCRB sequencing.

In light of the paper, this sample's time point label describes: week 23, last vaccination. Each vaccine dose, consisting of 300 ug of a 20-mer mutant IDH1 peptide in Montanide, was administered subcutaneously with topical imiquimod. Donors had newly diagnosed WHO grade 3 or 4 IDH1-mutant astrocytomas with loss of nuclear ATRX. The samples were drawn from NOA16, a multicentre, single-arm, open-label phase I trial in Germany that tested a mutant IDH1 peptide vaccine in humans for the first time. Genomic DNA for TCRB sequencing was extracted from EDTA blood using the DNeasy Blood and Tissue Kit. Ends trimmed: V by 4 bases, J by 5 bases; bases unmatched to a gene: 5. CDR1 ENHRY and CDR2 SYGVKD are derived from the germline V gene. The CDR3 has 15 amino acids, counting the end cysteine and phenylalanine. Left in the record is the CDR3 DNA by itself, 45 bases read in frame from the first base. This clone was seen once. Its recognized antigen is unknown. No qualities accompany the bases; no much larger clone lies one base away.

The library was made by the immunoSEQ multiplex PCR assay. Following the manufacturer's protocol, the hsTCRB Kit was used to amplify rearranged TCR beta chain sequences. An Illumina MiSeq was used to sequence the TCRB libraries. From the authors' description of their analysis: The proprietary platform of the kit vendor was used for demultiplexing, trimming and gene mapping. TCRdb re-hosts the immuneACCESS table, in-frame sequences only. Its copies lack some clones; in the studies checked, an unresolved V gene accounts for under half of them, and the cause for the rest is not known. V and J calls plus clone size are reproduced from that table; the DNA served to infer D and trimming. Recorded for this sample are 60,000 or so clones; about 81% of them occurred a single time. Clones ranked in the top ten supply about 8.8% of the sample.

The clonotype comes from a woman aged 40 to 50 with glioma. Some clones in this sample may be carry-over from other donors' samples. The sequencing here drew on PBMCs, taken from a glioma patient whose treatment included an IDH1 peptide vaccine. Rearrangement joined TRBV10-3 to TRBJ1-6, with 7 middle bases fitting TRBD1. The DNA sequence follows: TGTGCCATCAGTGGGGGACAGTGGGATAATTCACCCCTCCACTTT. Its amino acids are CAISGGQWDNSPLHF.